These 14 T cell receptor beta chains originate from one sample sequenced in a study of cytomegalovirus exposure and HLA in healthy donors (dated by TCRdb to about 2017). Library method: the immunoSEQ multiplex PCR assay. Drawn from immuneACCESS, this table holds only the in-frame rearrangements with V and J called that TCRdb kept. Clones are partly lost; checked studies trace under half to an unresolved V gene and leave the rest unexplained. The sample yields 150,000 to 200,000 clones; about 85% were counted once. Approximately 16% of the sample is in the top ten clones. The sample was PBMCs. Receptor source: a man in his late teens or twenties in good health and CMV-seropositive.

For the CDR3, the DNA is TGTGCCAGCAGCCGGGGACAGGGCTACGAGCAGTACTTC. It yields the protein CASSRGQGYEQYF. This chain joins TRBV7-8 and TRBJ2-7; 9 bases are a match to TRBD1. CDR3 length: 13 residues. Germline V gene sequence: CDR1 SGHVS, CDR2 FQNEAQ. Trimming took 5 bases from V and 3 from J; bases not matched to a gene: 2. Filled out from reference TRBV7-8 and TRBJ2-7, the complete variable domain reads GAGVSQSPRYKVAKRGQDVALRCDPISGHVSLFWYQQALGQGPEFLTYFQNEAQLDKSGLPSDRFFAERPEGSVSTLKIQRTQQEDSAVYLCASSRGQGYEQYFGPGTRLTVT.

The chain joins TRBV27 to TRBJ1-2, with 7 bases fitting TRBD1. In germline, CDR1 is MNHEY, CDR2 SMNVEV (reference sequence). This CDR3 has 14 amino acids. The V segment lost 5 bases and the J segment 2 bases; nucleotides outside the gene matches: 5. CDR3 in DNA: TGTGCCAGCAGTAGAGGGGGCGGGAACTATGGCTACACCTTC. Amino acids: CASSRGGGNYGYTF.

CDR3: CASSTISGGYTDTQYF. CDR3 in DNA: TGCGCCAGCAGCACCATTAGCGGGGGGTACACAGATACGCAGTATTTT. The chain carries TRBV5-1 and TRBJ2-3; 10 bases align to TRBD2. CDR3 length: 16 residues. Germline CDR1 SGHRS, CDR2 YFSETQ. V trimming: 4 bases; J trimming: 2 bases; junction bases outside the gene matches: 7.

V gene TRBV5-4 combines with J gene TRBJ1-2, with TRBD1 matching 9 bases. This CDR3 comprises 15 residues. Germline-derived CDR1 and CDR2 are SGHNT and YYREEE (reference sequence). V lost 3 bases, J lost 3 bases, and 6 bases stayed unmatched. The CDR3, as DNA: TGTGCCAGCAGCTCTGGACAGGGGACTGACTATGGCTACACCTTC. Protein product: CASSSGQGTDYGYTF.

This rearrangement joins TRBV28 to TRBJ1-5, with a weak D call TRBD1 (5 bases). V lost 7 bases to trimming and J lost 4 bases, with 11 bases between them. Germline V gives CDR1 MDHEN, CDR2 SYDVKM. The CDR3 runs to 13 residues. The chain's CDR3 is CASNLGGNQPQHF. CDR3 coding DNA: TGTGCCAGCAACTTGGGGGGGAATCAGCCCCAGCATTTT.

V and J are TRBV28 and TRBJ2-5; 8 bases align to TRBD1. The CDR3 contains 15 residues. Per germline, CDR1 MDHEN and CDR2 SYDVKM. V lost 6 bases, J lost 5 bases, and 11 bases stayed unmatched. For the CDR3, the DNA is TGTGCCAGCAGGCCTAGACAGGGGTCGAGGGAGACCCAGTACTTC. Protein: CASRPRQGSRETQYF.

DNA of the CDR3: TGTGCCTGGGATCGGACGCAGGGGGGAGAGACCCAGTACTTC. Protein sequence: CAWDRTQGGETQYF. The V and J genes are TRBV30 and TRBJ2-5; D is possibly TRBD1 (7 bases). The CDR3 is made up of 14 amino acids. The V and J ends lost 5 bases and 4 bases respectively, with 17 bases between them. Germline lookup yields CDR1 GTSNPN and CDR2 SVGIG (reference sequence).

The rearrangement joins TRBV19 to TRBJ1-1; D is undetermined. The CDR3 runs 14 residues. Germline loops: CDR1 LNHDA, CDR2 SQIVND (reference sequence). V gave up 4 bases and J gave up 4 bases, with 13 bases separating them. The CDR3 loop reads CASSTRREGTEAFF. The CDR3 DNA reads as TGTGCCAGTAGTACCCGACGGGAGGGCACTGAAGCTTTCTTT.

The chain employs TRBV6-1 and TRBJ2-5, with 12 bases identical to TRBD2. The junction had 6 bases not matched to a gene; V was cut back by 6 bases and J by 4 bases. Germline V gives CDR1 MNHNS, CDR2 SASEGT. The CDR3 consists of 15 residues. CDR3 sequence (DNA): TGTGCCAGCAGGACGCTAGCGGGGGGGGCAGAGACCCAGTACTTC. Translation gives CASRTLAGGAETQYF.

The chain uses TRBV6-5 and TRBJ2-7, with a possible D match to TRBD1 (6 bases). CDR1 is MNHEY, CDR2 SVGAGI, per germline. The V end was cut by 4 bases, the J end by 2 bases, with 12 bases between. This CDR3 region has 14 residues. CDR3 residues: CASSSLGQPYEQYF. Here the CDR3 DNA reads TGTGCCAGCAGTTCCCTCGGACAGCCCTACGAGCAGTACTTC.

In nucleotides, the CDR3 is TGTGCCAGCAGTTTAAACAGGGCGGACACTGAAGCTTTCTTT. This sequence encodes CASSLNRADTEAFF. The rearrangement uses TRBV27 and TRBJ1-1; a possible D gene is TRBD1 (6 bases). The CDR3 length is 14 residues. Trimming left V 2 bases short and J 3 bases short, with 10 bases between. The germline V gene encodes CDR1 MNHEY and CDR2 SMNVEV (reference sequence).

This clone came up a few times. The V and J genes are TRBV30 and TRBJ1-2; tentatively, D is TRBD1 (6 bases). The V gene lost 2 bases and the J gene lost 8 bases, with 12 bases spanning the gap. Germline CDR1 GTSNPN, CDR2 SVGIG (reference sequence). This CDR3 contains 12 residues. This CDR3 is CAWSNTGNGYTF. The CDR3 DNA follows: TGTGCCTGGAGTAACACAGGGAACGGCTACACCTTC. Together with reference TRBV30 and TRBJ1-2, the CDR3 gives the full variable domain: SQTIHQWPATLVQPVGSPLSLECTVEGTSNPNLYWYRQAAGRGLQLLFYSVGIGQISSEVPQNLSASRPQDRQFILSSKKLLLSDSGFYLCAWSNTGNGYTFGSGTRLTVV.

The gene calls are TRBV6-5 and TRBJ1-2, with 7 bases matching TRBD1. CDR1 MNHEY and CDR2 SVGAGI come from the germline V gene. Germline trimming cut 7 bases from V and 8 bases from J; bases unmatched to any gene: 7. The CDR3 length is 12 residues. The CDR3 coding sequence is TGTGCCAGCATGACAGGGAATTACGGCTACACCTTC. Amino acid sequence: CASMTGNYGYTF.

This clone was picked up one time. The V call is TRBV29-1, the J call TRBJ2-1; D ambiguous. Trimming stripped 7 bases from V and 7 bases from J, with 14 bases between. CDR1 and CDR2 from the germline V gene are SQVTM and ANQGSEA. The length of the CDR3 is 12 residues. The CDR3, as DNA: TGCAGCGGCCGCGTCGTCGGGAATGAGCAGTTCTTC. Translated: CSGRVVGNEQFF.